This entry features one TCR beta chain sequence. The antigen remains undetermined. This record belongs to a study of T cells in localized non-small cell lung cancer. Points from the study as a whole: An association was observed between higher blood T cell density and longer overall survival. The greatest T cell clonality was found in uninvolved adjacent lung (higher than in tumor). Heterogeneity is still possible, as just one tumor region was sequenced. Appearances in adjacent lung were noted for a median 57 of the top 100 tumor clones.

Germline V gene data show CDR1 as LGHNA and CDR2 as YSLEER. The V end was cut by 0 bases, the J end by 5 bases, with 14 bases between. The CDR3 has 16 amino acids. The protocol was immunoSEQ multiplex PCR, while the TCRdb copy is restricted to in-frame clones and leaves out a portion. The sample consists of tens of thousands of clones, approximately 78% of them appearing once. The rearrangement links TRBV4-3 to TRBJ2-1; a possible D gene is TRBD2 (6 bases). This receptor was obtained from a woman aged 35 to 69 with stage I lung adenocarcinoma. This material consisted of peripheral blood, taken before any cancer treatment. CDR3 nucleotides: TGCGCCAGCAGCCAAGATTACCGGGGGTTAGACAATGAGCAGTTCTTC. Translation: CASSQDYRGLDNEQFF.